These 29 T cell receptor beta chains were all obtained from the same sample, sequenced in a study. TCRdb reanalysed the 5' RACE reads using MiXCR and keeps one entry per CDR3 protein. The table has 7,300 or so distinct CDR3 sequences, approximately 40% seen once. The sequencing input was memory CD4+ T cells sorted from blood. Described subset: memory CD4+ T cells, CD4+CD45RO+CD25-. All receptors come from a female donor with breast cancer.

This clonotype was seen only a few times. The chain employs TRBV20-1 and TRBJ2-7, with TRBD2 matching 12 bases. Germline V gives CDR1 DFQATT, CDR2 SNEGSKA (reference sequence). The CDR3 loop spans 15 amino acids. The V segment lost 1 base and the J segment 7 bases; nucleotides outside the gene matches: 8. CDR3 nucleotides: TGCAGTGCTAGAGGGACTAGCGGGACCTTCTATGAGCAGTACTTC. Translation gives CSARGTSGTFYEQYF.

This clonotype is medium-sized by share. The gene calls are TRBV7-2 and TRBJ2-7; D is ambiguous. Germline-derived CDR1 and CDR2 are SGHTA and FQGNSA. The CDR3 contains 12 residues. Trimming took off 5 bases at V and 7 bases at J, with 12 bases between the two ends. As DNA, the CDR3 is TGTGCCAGCAGCGCCTCTCTTGGTGAGCAGTACTTC. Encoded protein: CASSASLGEQYF.

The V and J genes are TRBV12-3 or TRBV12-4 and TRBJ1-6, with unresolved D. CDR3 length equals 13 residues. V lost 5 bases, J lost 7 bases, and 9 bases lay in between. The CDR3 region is CASSLETNSPLHF. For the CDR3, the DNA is TGTGCCAGCAGTCTCGAGACCAATTCACCCCTCCACTTT.

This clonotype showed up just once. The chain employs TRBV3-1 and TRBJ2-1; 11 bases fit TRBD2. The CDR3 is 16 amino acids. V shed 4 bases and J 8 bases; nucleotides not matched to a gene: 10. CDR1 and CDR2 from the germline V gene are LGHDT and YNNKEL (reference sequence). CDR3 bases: TGTGCCAGCAGCCCCCACCGGCTAGCGGGGGGTTATGAGCAGTTCTTC. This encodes CASSPHRLAGGYEQFF.

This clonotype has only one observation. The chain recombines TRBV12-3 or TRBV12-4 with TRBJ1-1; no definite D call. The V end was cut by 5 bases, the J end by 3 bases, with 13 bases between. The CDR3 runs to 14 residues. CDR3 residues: CASSAHHRDTEAFF. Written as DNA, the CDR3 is TGTGCCAGCAGTGCTCACCACCGTGACACTGAAGCTTTCTTT.

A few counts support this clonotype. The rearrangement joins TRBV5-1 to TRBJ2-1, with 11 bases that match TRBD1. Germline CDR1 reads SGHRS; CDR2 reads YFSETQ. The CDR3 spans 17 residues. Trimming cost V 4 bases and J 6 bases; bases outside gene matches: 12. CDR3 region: CASSKSWTGGPGNEQFF. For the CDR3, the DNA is TGCGCCAGCAGCAAATCCTGGACAGGGGGCCCTGGCAATGAGCAGTTCTTC.

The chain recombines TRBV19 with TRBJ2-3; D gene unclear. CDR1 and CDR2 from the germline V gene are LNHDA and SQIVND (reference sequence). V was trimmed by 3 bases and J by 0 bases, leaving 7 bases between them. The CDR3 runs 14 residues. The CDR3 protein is CASSMSHSTDTQYF. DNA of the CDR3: TGTGCCAGTAGTATGAGCCATAGCACAGATACGCAGTATTTT.

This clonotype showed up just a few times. CDR3 protein: CASRVLAGVDEQFF. The CDR3, as DNA: TGTGCCAGCAGGGTCCTAGCGGGAGTGGATGAGCAGTTCTTC. V is TRBV12-3 or TRBV12-4 and J is TRBJ2-1, with 10 bases fitting TRBD2. The J segment lost 8 bases and the V segment lost 6 bases, leaving 7 bases of the junction unmatched. The CDR3 runs 14 residues.

The CDR3: CASSERGRGYTF. In DNA, the CDR3 is TGTGCCAGCAGTGAAAGGGGCCGCGGGTACACCTTC. The chain joins TRBV6-1 to TRBJ1-2; TRBD1 is a possible D gene (5 bases). In germline, CDR1 is MNHNS, CDR2 SASEGT. Trimming cost V 2 bases and J 11 bases, with 12 bases left between them. The CDR3 is 12 residues long.

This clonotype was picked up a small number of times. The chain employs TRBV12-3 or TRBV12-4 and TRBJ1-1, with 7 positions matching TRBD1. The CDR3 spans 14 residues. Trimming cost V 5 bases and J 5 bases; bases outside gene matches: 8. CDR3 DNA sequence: TGTGCCAGCAGTCCCCGACAGGGAGGTACTGAAGCTTTCTTT. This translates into CASSPRQGGTEAFF.

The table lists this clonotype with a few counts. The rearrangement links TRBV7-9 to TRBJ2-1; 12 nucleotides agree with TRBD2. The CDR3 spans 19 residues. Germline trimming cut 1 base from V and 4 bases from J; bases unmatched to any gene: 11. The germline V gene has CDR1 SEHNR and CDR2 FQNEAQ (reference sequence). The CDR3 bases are TGTGCCAGCAGCTTAGGATTCCCAAGGACTAGCGGGAAGTACAATGAGCAGTTCTTC. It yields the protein CASSLGFPRTSGKYNEQFF.

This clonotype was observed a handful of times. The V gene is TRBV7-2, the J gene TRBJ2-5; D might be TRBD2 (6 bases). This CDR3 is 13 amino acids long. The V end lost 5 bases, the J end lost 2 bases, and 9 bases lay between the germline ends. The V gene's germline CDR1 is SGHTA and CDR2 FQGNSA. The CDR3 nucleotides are TGTGCCAGCAGCAGAGGGACTCAAGAGACCCAGTACTTC. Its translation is CASSRGTQETQYF.

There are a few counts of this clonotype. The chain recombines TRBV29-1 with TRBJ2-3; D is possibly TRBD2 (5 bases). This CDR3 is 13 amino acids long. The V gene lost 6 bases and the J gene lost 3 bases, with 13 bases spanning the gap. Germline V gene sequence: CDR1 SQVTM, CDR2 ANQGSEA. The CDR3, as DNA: TGCAGCGTGGCAGGACGGAGGACAGATACGCAGTATTTT. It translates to CSVAGRRTDTQYF.

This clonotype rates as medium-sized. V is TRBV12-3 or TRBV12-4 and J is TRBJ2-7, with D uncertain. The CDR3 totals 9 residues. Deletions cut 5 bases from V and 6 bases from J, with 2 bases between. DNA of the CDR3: TGTGCCAGCAGTCCCGAGCAGTACTTC. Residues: CASSPEQYF.

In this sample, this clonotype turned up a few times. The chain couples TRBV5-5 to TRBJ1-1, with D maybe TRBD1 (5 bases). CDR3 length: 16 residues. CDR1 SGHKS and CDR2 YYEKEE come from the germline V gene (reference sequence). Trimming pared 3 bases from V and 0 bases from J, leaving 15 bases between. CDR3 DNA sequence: TGTGCCAGCAGCTACCACCTTGGGACGGTGAACACTGAAGCTTTCTTT. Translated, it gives CASSYHLGTVNTEAFF. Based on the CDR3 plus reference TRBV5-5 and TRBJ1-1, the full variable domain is DAGVTQSPTHLIKTRGQQVTLRCSPISGHKSVSWYQQVLGQGPQFIFQYYEKEERGRGNFPDRFSARQFPNYSSELNVNALLLGDSALYLCASSYHLGTVNTEAFFGQGTRLTVV.

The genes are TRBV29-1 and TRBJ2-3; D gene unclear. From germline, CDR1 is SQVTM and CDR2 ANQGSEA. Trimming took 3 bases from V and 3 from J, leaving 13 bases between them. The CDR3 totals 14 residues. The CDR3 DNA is TGCAGCGTTGACGACCAATGGCAGACAGATACGCAGTATTTT. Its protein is CSVDDQWQTDTQYF.

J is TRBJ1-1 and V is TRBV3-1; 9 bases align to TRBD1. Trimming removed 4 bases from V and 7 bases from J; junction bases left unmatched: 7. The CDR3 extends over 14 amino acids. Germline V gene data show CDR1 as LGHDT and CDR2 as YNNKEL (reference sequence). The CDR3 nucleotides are TGTGCCAGCAGCCCTACCGGACAGGGGAGTGAAGCTTTCTTT. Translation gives CASSPTGQGSEAFF.

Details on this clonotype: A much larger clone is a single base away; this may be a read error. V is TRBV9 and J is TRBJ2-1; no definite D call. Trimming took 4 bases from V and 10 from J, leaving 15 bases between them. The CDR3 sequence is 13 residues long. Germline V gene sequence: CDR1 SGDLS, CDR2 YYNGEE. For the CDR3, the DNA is TGTGCCAGCAGCACCCGACTCGATGGGGAGCAGTTCTTC. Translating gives CASSTRLDGEQFF.

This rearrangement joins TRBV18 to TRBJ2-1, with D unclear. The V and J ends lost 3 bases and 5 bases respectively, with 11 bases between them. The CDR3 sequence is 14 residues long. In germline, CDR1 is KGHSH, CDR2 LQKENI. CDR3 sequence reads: CASSPTWGNNEQFF. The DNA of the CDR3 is TGTGCCAGCTCACCGACGTGGGGTAACAATGAGCAGTTCTTC. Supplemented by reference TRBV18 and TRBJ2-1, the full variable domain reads NAGVMQNPRHLVRRRGQEARLRCSPMKGHSHVYWYRQLPEEGLKFMVYLQKENIIDESGMPKERFSAEFPKEGPSILRIQQVVRGDSAAYFCASSPTWGNNEQFFGPGTRLTVL.

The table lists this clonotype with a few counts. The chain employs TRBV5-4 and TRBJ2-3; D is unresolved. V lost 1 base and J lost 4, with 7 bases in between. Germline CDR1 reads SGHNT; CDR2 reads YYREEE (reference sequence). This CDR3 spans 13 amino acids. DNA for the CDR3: TGTGCCAGCAGCTTGAACCCCCCAGATACGCAGTATTTT. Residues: CASSLNPPDTQYF.

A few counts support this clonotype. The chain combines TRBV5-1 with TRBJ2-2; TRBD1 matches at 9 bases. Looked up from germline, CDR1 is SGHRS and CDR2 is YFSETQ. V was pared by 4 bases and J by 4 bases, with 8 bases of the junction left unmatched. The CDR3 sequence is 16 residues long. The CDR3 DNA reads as TGCGCCAGCAGCAGGACAGGGGCTTCGAGCACCGGGGAGCTGTTTTTT. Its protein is CASSRTGASSTGELFF.

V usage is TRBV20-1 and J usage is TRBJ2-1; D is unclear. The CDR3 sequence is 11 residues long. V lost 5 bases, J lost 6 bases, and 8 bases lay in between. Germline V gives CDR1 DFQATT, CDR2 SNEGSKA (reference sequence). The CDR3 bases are TGCAGTGCTCAACGGTTCAATGAGCAGTTCTTC. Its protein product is CSAQRFNEQFF.

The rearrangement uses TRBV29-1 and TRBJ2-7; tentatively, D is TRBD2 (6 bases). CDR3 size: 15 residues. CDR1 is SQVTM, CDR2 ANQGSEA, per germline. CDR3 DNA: TGCAGTGCTAGAGATCTTGGCGGGGTAAAGAACGAGCAGTACTTC. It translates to CSARDLGGVKNEQYF.

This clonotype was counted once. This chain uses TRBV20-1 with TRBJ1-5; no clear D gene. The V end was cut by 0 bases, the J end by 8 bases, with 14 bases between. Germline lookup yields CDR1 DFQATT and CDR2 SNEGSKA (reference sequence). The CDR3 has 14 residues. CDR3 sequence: CSARDLGEMKPQHF. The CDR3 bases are TGCAGTGCTAGAGATCTCGGGGAGATGAAGCCCCAGCATTTT.

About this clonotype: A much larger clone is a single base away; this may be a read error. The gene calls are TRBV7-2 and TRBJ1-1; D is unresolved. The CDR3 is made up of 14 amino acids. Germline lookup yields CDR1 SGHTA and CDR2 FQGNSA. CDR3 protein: CASSSGGMVTEALF. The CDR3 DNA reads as TGTGCCAGCAGCTCGGGCGGGATGGTCACTGAAGCTCTCTTT.

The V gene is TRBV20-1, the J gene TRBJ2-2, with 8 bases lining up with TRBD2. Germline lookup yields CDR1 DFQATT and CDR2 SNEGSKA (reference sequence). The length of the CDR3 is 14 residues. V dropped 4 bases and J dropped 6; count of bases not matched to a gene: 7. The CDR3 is CSANNGGASGELFF. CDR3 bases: TGCAGTGCTAATAACGGGGGGGCCTCCGGGGAGCTGTTTTTT.

CDR3 protein: CASETRAASWGANVLTF. CDR3 in DNA: TGTGCCAGCGAGACCAGGGCCGCCTCGTGGGGGGCCAACGTCCTGACTTTC. This chain uses TRBV2 with TRBJ2-6, with D possibly being TRBD1 (5 bases). There are 17 residues in the CDR3. Between the trimmed V and J ends, which lost 8 bases and 4 bases, there was a span of 21 bases. The germline gives CDR1 SNHLY, CDR2 FYNNEI.

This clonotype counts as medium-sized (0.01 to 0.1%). This CDR3 reads CASSREDSNNQPQHF. The CDR3 coding sequence is TGTGCCAGCAGCCGCGAAGACAGCAACAATCAGCCCCAGCATTTT. The genes are TRBV4-2 and TRBJ1-5; TRBD1 is a possible D gene (5 bases). V dropped 4 bases and J dropped 3 bases, with 13 bases sitting between them. This CDR3 comprises 15 residues. Germline-derived CDR1 and CDR2 are LGHNA and YNFKEQ.

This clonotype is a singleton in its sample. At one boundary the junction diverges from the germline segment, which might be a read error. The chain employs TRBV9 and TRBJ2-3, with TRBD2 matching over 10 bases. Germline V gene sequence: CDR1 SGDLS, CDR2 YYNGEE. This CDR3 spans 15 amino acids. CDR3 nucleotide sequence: TGTGCCAGCAGCGCGGGACTAGCGTTTCCAGATACGCAGTCTTTT. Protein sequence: CASSAGLAFPDTQSF. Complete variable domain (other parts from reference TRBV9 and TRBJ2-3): DSGVTQTPKHLITATGQRVTLRCSPRSGDLSVYWYQQSLDQGLQFLIQYYNGEERAKGNILERFSAQQFPDLHSELNLSSLELGDSALYFCASSAGLAFPDTQSFGPGTRLTVL.